Given below is one T cell receptor (beta chain) in context. Its antigen is unknown. V lost 5 bases to trimming and J lost 0 bases; unmatched junction nucleotides: 4. The CDR3 runs 15 residues. This sample is part of a study of CD8 T cells in ankylosing spondylitis. Whole-study findings and limits: Several highly homologous variants made up a TCR beta motif, and this motif appeared characteristic of ankylosing spondylitis blood. Disease-linked clones bore a CD8+ phenotype, appearing relatively rarely in peripheral blood. Existing reports had already noted some motif variants in reactive arthritis synovial fluid and blood.

TCRdb re-called the 5' RACE reads with MiXCR, one entry per CDR3 protein. The sample comprises around 430,000 distinct CDR3 sequences, more than 15% of which are singletons, and just over 1% rests with the top ten. The sequencing sample was made of blood, either unsorted or a sorted T cell fraction (not recorded which). This receptor was obtained from a male donor with ankylosing spondylitis. This chain connects TRBV12-3 or TRBV12-4 to TRBJ2-3, with 8 bases lining up with TRBD1. CDR3 in DNA: TGTGCCAGCAGTGGGGACAGGAGTAGCACAGATACGCAGTATTTT. It encodes CASSGDRSSTDTQYF.